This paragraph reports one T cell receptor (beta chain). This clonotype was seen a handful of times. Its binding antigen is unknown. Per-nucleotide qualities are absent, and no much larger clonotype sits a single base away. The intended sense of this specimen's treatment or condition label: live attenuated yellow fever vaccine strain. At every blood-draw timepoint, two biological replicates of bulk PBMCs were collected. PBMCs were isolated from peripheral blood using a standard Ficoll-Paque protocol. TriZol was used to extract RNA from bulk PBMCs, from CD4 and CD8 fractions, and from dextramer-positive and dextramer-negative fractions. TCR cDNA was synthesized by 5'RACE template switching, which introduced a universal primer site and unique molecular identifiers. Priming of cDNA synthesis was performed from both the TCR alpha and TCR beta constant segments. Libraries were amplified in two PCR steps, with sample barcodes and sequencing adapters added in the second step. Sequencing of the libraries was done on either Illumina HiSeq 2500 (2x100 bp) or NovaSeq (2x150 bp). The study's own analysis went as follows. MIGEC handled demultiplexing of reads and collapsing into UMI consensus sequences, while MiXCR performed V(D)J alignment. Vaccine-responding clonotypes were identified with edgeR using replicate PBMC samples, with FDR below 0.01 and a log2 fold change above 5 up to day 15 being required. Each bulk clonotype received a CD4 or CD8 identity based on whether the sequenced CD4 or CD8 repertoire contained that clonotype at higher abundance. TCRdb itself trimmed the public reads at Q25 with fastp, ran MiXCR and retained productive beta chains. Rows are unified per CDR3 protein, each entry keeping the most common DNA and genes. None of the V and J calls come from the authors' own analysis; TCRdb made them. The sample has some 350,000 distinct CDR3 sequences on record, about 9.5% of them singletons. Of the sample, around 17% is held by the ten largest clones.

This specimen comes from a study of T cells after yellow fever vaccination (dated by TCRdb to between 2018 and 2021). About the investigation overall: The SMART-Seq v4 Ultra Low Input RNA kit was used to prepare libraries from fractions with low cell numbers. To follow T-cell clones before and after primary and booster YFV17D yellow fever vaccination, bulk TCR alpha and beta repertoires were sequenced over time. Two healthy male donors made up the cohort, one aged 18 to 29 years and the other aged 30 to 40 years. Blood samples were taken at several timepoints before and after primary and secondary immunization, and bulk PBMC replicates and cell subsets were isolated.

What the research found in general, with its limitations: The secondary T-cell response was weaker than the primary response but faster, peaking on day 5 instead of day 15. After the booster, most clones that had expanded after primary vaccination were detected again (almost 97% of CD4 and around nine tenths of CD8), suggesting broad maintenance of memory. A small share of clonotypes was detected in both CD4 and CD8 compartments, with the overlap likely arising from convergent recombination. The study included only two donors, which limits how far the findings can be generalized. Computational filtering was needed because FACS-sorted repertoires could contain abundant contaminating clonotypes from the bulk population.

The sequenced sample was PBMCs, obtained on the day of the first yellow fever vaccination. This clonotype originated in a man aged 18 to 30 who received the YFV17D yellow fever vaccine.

The DNA is as follows: TGCGCCAGCAGCTTGGGGGGGGCGTTGGGTCAGCCCCAGCATTTT. The translation is CASSLGGALGQPQHF. The sequence links TRBV5-1 to TRBJ1-5; the D gene is perhaps TRBD1, from 6 matching bases. Trimming costs V 0 bases and J 6 bases, and their ends lie 13 bases apart. Including cysteine and phenylalanine, the CDR3 has 15 amino acids. Here the CDR3 DNA is all that survives: 45 bases in frame from base 1. According to the germline V gene, CDR1 reads SGHRS and CDR2 reads YFSETQ.